This T cell receptor beta chain was retrieved from a study of T cell clones after liver transplantation. The overall study: Samples came pre-transplant, pre-randomization before withdrawal, and post-randomization after withdrawal ended.

This clone was observed a few times. Here immunoSEQ multiplex PCR was the method, and the copy in TCRdb shows in-frame clones only, minus some. The table includes fewer than 70,000 clones, about two thirds detected once. The sequenced sample was CD4+ T cells from blood, obtained before liver transplant. The source of this sequence is a human donor who received a liver transplant.

The CDR3 sequence: CASSGGTVSNQPQHF. Here the CDR3 DNA reads TGTGCCAGCAGTGGTGGGACAGTGAGCAATCAGCCCCAGCATTTT. V usage is TRBV6-1 and J usage is TRBJ1-5; 7 bases are shared with TRBD1. CDR1 is MNHNS and CDR2 is SASEGT in the germline V gene. The CDR3 totals 15 residues. After removal of 4 bases from V and 1 base from J, the junction contained 4 bases not matched to a gene.